This passage covers 14 T cell receptor beta chains from one sample sequenced in a study of CD8 T cells in ankylosing spondylitis. Study results and limitations: One TCR beta motif, made up of roughly eight highly homologous variants, appeared characteristic of ankylosing spondylitis blood.

These receptors lack a known antigen. Via MiXCR, TCRdb re-called the 5' RACE reads, giving one row per CDR3 protein. The data show 750,000 to 850,000 distinct CDR3 sequences, 12% seen once. Sequencing used blood, either unsorted or a sorted T cell fraction (not recorded which). These receptors all come from a male donor with ankylosing spondylitis.

J is TRBJ2-5 and V is TRBV20-1, with TRBD2 matching over 11 bases. J gave up 5 bases and V 0 bases, and 11 bases lay outside the gene matches. The CDR3 is made up of 17 amino acids. Germline assignment: CDR1 DFQATT and CDR2 SNEGSKA (reference sequence). The CDR3 spells CSARDSSTSGIRETQYF. CDR3 DNA sequence: TGCAGTGCTAGAGACTCCTCGACTAGCGGGATCCGGGAGACCCAGTACTTC.

The CDR3 protein is CSARDPAGVGNEQFF. In DNA form, the CDR3 reads TGCAGTGCTAGAGATCCGGCAGGGGTAGGGAATGAGCAGTTCTTC. The chain links TRBV20-1 to TRBJ2-1; D is possibly TRBD1 (6 bases). Germline assignment: CDR1 DFQATT and CDR2 SNEGSKA (reference sequence). The CDR3 extends over 15 amino acids. The ends were cut back, 0 bases at V and 7 bases at J, with 16 bases in the middle.

This clonotype was counted between two and nine times. V usage is TRBV7-2 and J usage is TRBJ2-2; a possible D gene is TRBD1 (6 bases). V lost 1 base and J lost 7, with 10 bases in between. In germline, CDR1 is SGHTA, CDR2 FQGNSA. This CDR3 is built from 14 residues. In DNA, the CDR3 is TGTGCCAGCAGCTTAGAAGGGGGTATCGGGGAGCTGTTTTTT. It is translated as CASSLEGGIGELFF.

V usage is TRBV28 and J usage is TRBJ2-1; D unresolved. V lost 0 bases, J lost 2 bases, and 8 bases lay in between. Germline assignment: CDR1 MDHEN and CDR2 SYDVKM. The CDR3 totals 15 residues. CDR3 region: CASSLWGGAYNEQFF. CDR3 sequence (DNA): TGTGCCAGCAGTTTATGGGGCGGAGCCTACAATGAGCAGTTCTTC.

The chain links TRBV5-1 to TRBJ2-1; TRBD1 aligns across 10 bases. The trim removed 6 bases at V and 9 bases at J, leaving 12 bases unmatched. CDR1 is SGHRS, CDR2 YFSETQ, per germline. The CDR3 is 15 residues long. CDR3 residues: CASKEGTGDSLEQFF. The CDR3 region has the DNA TGCGCCAGCAAAGAGGGGACAGGGGATTCCCTTGAGCAGTTCTTC.

This clonotype has a handful of counts. The rearrangement joins TRBV4-2 to TRBJ2-1; 7 bases are a match to TRBD1. J lost 6 bases, V lost 1 base, and 9 bases had no gene match. Germline assignment: CDR1 LGHNA and CDR2 YNFKEQ. The CDR3 has 16 residues. This chain's CDR3 is CASSQGDLGTANEQFF. Written as DNA, the CDR3 is TGTGCCAGCAGCCAAGGAGACCTCGGGACAGCCAATGAGCAGTTCTTC.

The rearrangement uses TRBV20-1 and TRBJ1-5; unclear D gene. This CDR3 has 12 amino acids. V shed 6 bases and J shed 2 bases, with 8 bases lying between them. Germline CDR1 is DFQATT and CDR2 is SNEGSKA (reference sequence). Written as DNA, the CDR3 is TGCAGTGCCTGGCGAGGCAATCAGCCCCAGCATTTT. This encodes CSAWRGNQPQHF.

This clonotype has at least ten counts. The chain has TRBV29-1 and TRBJ2-7; possibly TRBD1 for D (5 bases). This CDR3 comprises 13 residues. CDR1 is SQVTM, CDR2 ANQGSEA, per germline. V was shortened by 3 bases and J by 5 bases, with 14 bases between the two germline ends. The CDR3, as DNA: TGCAGCGTTGAGGGGCTTTCCCGGGACGAGCAGTACTTC. Its translation: CSVEGLSRDEQYF.

The rearrangement links TRBV5-1 to TRBJ1-1; TRBD1 agrees at 7 bases. The CDR3 runs 15 residues. Germline V gene data show CDR1 as SGHRS and CDR2 as YFSETQ. The junction had 8 bases not matched to a gene; V was cut back by 4 bases and J by 2 bases. Written as DNA, the CDR3 is TGCGCCAGCAGCATAACCACAGGGGCAAACACTGAAGCTTTCTTT. Translation: CASSITTGANTEAFF.

The V and J genes are TRBV3-1 and TRBJ2-1; 8 nucleotides align to TRBD2. CDR1 LGHDT and CDR2 YNNKEL come from the germline V gene (reference sequence). The V segment lost 3 bases and the J segment 3 bases; nucleotides outside the gene matches: 4. There are 15 residues in the CDR3. The CDR3 sequence: CASSHVAGIYNEQFF. CDR3 coding DNA: TGTGCCAGCAGCCATGTAGCGGGGATCTACAATGAGCAGTTCTTC.

There are many counts of this clonotype. The V gene is TRBV24-1, the J gene TRBJ2-5; weak D call: TRBD1 (6 bases). Germline assignment: CDR1 KGHDR and CDR2 SFDVKD. The CDR3 has 16 residues. V was trimmed by 3 bases and J by 1 base, leaving 14 bases between them. CDR3 in DNA: TGTGCCACCAGTGATCCTTTAAGGACAGCCCAAGAGACCCAGTACTTC. Protein: CATSDPLRTAQETQYF.

The chain uses TRBV20-1 and TRBJ1-5; no definite D call. V was trimmed by 3 bases and J by 3 bases, leaving 9 bases between them. This CDR3 has 13 residues. Per germline, CDR1 DFQATT and CDR2 SNEGSKA (reference sequence). CDR3 protein: CSARTMNNQPQHF. The CDR3 nucleotides read TGCAGTGCTAGGACGATGAACAATCAGCCCCAGCATTTT.

This chain uses TRBV7-9 with TRBJ1-1; 9 bases line up with TRBD1. Germline V CDR1 and CDR2: SEHNR, FQNEAQ (reference sequence). The J segment lost 3 bases and the V segment lost 4 bases, leaving 12 bases of the junction unmatched. The CDR3 extends over 17 amino acids. CDR3 coding DNA: TGTGCCAGCAGCTCATCCGGGACAGGGCGGGGTCACACTGAAGCTTTCTTT. It yields the protein CASSSSGTGRGHTEAFF. Complete variable domain (other parts from reference TRBV7-9 and TRBJ1-1): DTGVSQNPRHKITKRGQNVTFRCDPISEHNRLYWYRQTLGQGPEFLTYFQNEAQLEKSRLLSDRFSAERPKGSFSTLEIQRTEQGDSAMYLCASSSSGTGRGHTEAFFGQGTRLTVV.

This clonotype was seen a few times. The chain recombines TRBV12-3 or TRBV12-4 with TRBJ1-2; D not resolved. The CDR3 is made up of 13 amino acids. Trimming removed 3 bases at V and 8 bases at J, with 13 bases between. The CDR3 sequence is CASSFVQRAGYTF. The DNA of the CDR3 is TGTGCCAGCAGTTTTGTCCAACGGGCGGGCTACACCTTC.